This is a list of T cell receptor beta chains from one sample in a study of neurological immune-mediated disorders. TCRdb reprocessed the 5' RACE reads with MiXCR, giving one entry per CDR3 protein. In the table there are fewer than 90,000 distinct CDR3 sequences, 5.2% of which are singletons. The sample consisted of PBMCs. The receptor set was obtained from a man in his late teens or twenties with multiple sclerosis. CDR3s leave out the opening cysteine and the closing phenylalanine or tryptophan. A clone size is listed for some rows: how often the clone was seen (once, few, many), or a class if it is expanded.

TRBJ2-5,TRBV4-2,many,ASSPLGGGEETQY
TRBJ1-4,TRBV20-1,once,SARDLTGGGEKLF
TRBJ1-3,TRBV20-1,many,SASSRSSGNTIY
TRBJ2-7,TRBV7-6,many,ASSPRTGYYEQY
TRBJ2-3,TRBV7-9,many,ASSSPLAGGPPDTQY
TRBJ2-3,TRBV5-1,many,ASSMGGRTDTQY
TRBJ1-5,TRBV7-9,few,ASSLDLGRSISPQN
TRBJ2-2,TRBV5-5,many,ASSFSGELF
TRBJ1-6,TRBV3-1,many,ASSQEVGDRVSPLN
TRBJ2-1,TRBV20-1,.,SAGPSGPYNEQF
TRBJ2-1,TRBV7-2,many,ASNRDPTYNEQF
TRBJ2-2,TRBV5-1,many,ASSVDRGTGELF
TRBJ1-1,TRBV5-6,many,ASSLYRYTEAF
TRBJ1-1,TRBV5-1,many,ASSSLPRNTEAF
TRBJ2-2,TRBV29-1,many,SVKGPGELF
TRBJ1-2,TRBV30,many,AWSASYNYGYT
TRBJ2-3,TRBV5-1,many,ASSSALSKTTDTQY
TRBJ2-3,TRBV20-1,many,SASHNTQY
TRBJ2-1,TRBV12-3/TRBV12-4,.,ASSLAQGISYNEQF
TRBJ2-7,TRBV30,few,AWTPTLDRGVKQY
TRBJ2-1,TRBV20-1,many,SASLRADNEQF
TRBJ1-6,TRBV5-1,few,ASSFGTENSPLN
TRBJ2-1,TRBV5-1,many,ASSPGGAYNEQF
TRBJ1-1,TRBV12-3/TRBV12-4,many,ASNFGTLNTEAF
TRBJ2-7,TRBV15,many,ATSRGLAGIHYEQY
TRBJ2-5,TRBV20-1,many,SASLETQY
TRBJ2-7,TRBV10-3,many,AIRGTGGSYEQY
TRBJ1-6,TRBV7-9,.,ASSLGEFNSPLH
TRBJ2-2,TRBV7-2,many,ASSSTGTIRTGELF
TRBJ2-5,TRBV7-2,many,ASSLASGIPETQY
TRBJ2-3,TRBV2,many,ASSVGDTQY
TRBJ2-7,TRBV5-6,many,ASSWTGGYEQY
TRBJ1-5,TRBV20-1,many,SAKGYSNQPQH
TRBJ2-1,TRBV20-1,many,SARSDRGLAGPWDEQF
TRBJ2-2,TRBV5-4,many,ASRRGAGRNTGELF
TRBJ2-7,TRBV11-1,few,ASSHPSYEQY
TRBJ1-2,TRBV11-2,many,ASDDIRQSYGYT
TRBJ2-2,TRBV29-1,many,SVAKLGTGELF
TRBJ2-1,TRBV7-2,many,ASSLAGGGGEQF
TRBJ2-7,TRBV9,.,ANSSSYEQY
TRBJ2-3,TRBV5-1,many,ASSRGLITDTQY
TRBJ1-1,TRBV5-1,many,ASSPSWTGRDTEAF
TRBJ1-2,TRBV7-2,many,ASSLGSRVYGYT
TRBJ2-7,TRBV7-2,many,ASSLGGQGKRQY
TRBJ1-2,TRBV5-1,many,ASSSTGQESYGYT
TRBJ2-2,TRBV6-5,.,ASSYFQGGTGELF
TRBJ2-1,TRBV20-1,few,SARGGLDEQF
TRBJ2-7,TRBV5-1,many,ASMGQGSRYEQY